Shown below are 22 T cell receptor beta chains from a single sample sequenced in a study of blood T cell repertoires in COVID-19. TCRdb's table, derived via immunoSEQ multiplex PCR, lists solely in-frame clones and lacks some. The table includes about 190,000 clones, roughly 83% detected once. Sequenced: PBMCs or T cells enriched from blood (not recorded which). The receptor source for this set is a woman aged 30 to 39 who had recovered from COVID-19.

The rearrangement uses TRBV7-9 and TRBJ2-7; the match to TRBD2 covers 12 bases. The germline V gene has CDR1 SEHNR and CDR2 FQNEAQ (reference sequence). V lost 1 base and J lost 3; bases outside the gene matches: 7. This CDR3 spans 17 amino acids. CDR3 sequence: CASSLGPGLAGDYEQYV. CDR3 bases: TGTGCCAGCAGCTTAGGCCCGGGACTAGCGGGTGACTACGAGCAGTACGTC.

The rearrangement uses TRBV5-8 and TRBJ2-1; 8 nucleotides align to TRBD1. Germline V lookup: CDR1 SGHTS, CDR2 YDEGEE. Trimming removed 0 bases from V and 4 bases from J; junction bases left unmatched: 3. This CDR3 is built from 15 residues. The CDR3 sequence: CASSLGQGSYNEQFF. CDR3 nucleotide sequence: TGTGCCAGCAGCTTGGGACAGGGGTCTTACAATGAGCAGTTCTTC.

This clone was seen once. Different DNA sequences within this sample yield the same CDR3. This CDR3 reads CASSPDRGYGYTF. In nucleotides, the CDR3 is TGTGCCAGCTCACCTGACAGAGGTTATGGCTACACCTTC. The chain combines TRBV18 with TRBJ1-2, with D perhaps matching TRBD1 (5 bases). Germline V gene sequence: CDR1 KGHSH, CDR2 LQKENI. This CDR3 is 13 amino acids long. V was cut by 3 bases and J by 5 bases, with 10 bases left in between.

The CDR3 here is CASSFYDTGASYGYTF. In nucleotides, the CDR3 is TGTGCCAGCAGCTTTTATGATACAGGGGCCTCCTATGGCTACACCTTC. The V and J genes are TRBV5-6 and TRBJ1-2, with 7 bases that match TRBD1. This CDR3 has 16 residues. Per the germline V gene, CDR1 is SGHDT and CDR2 is YYEEEE. The trim removed 2 bases at V and 4 bases at J, leaving 11 bases unmatched.

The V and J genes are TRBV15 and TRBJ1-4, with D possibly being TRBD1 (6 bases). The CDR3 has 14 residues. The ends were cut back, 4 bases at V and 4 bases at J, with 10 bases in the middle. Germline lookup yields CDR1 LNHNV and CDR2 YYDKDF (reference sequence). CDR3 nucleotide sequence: TGTGCCACCAGCAAAACAGGGTTTAATGAAAAACTGTTTTTT. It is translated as CATSKTGFNEKLFF. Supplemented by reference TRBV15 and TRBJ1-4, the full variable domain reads DAMVIQNPRYQVTQFGKPVTLSCSQTLNHNVMYWYQQKSSQAPKLLFHYYDKDFNNEADTPDNFQSRRPNTSFCFLDIRSPGLGDTAMYLCATSKTGFNEKLFFGSGTQLSVL.

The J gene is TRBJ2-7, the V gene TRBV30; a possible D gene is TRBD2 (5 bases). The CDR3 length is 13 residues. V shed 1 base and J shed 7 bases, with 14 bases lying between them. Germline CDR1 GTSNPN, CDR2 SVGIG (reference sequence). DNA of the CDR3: TGTGCCTGGAGTGCTATTTCTTCGGGAGAGCAGTACTTC. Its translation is CAWSAISSGEQYF.

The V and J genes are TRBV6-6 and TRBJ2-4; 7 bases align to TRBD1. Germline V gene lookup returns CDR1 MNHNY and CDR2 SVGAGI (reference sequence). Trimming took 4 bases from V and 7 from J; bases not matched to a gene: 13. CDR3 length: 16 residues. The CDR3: CASSSRGSRGLNIQYF. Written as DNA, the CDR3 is TGTGCCAGCAGTTCCAGGGGCTCTAGGGGGCTTAACATTCAGTACTTC.

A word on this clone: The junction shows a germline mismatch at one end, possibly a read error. CDR3 nucleotides: TGTGTCAGCAGTGGACAGGGGGCAAACTATGGCTACACCTTC. Its translation: CVSSGQGANYGYTF. The J gene is TRBJ1-2, the V gene TRBV25-1; 11 nucleotides align to TRBD1. Germline lookup yields CDR1 MGHDK and CDR2 SYGVNS. This CDR3 is 14 amino acids long.

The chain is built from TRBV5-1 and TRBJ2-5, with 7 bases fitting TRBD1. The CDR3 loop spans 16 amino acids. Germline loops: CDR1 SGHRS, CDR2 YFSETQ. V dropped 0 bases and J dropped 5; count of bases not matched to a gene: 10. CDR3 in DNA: TGCGCCAGCAGCTTGGGAGATTGGACAGGTGGGGAGACCCAGTACTTC. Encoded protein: CASSLGDWTGGETQYF.

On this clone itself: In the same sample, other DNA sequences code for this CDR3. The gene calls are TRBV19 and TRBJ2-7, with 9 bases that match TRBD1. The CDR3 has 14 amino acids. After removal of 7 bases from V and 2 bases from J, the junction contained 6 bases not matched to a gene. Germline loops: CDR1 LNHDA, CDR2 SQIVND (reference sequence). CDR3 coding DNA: TGTGCCAGTACCCCTGGGACAGGGACCTACGAGCAGTACTTC. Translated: CASTPGTGTYEQYF.

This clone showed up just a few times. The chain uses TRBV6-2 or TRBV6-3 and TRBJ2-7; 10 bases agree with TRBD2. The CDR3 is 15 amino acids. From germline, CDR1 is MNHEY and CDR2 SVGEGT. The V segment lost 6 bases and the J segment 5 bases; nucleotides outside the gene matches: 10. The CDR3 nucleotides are TGTGCCAGCAGCCAAGGACTAGCGGCCCTCCACGAGCAGTACTTC. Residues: CASSQGLAALHEQYF.

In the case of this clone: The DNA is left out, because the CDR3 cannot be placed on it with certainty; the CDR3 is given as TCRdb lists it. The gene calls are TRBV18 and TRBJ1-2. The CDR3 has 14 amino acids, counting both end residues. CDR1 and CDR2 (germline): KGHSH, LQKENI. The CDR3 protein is CASSPVGEGSPGTF.

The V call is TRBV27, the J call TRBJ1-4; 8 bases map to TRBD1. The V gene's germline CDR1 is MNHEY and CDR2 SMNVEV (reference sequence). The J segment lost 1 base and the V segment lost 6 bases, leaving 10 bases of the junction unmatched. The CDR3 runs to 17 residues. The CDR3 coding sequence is TGTGCCAGCAGCCGAACCGGGACAGGAAAAACTAATGAAAAACTGTTTTTT. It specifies CASSRTGTGKTNEKLFF.

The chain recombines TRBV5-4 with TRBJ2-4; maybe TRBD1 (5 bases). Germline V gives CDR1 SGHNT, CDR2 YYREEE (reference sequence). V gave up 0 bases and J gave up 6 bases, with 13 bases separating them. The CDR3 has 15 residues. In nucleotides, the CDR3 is TGTGCCAGCAGCTTGGACAGCTCAGGGATAAACATTCAGTACTTC. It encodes CASSLDSSGINIQYF.

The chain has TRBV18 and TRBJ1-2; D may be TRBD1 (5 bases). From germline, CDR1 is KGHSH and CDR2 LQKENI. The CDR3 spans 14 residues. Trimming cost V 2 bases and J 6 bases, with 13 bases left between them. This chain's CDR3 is CASSPTREVHGYTF. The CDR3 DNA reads TGTGCCAGCTCACCAACCAGGGAGGTCCATGGCTACACCTTC.

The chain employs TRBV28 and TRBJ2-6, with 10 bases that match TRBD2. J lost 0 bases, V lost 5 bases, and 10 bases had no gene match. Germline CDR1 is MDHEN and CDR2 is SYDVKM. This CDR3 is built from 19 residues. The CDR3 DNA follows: TGTGCCAGCAGTCCAAAAAGAGCGGGAGGGGTCTCTGGGGCCAACGTCCTGACTTTC. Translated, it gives CASSPKRAGGVSGANVLTF.

CDR3 in amino acids: CASSFGGTGTQYF. The CDR3, as DNA: TGTGCCAGCAGTTTTGGCGGAACCGGTACCCAGTACTTC. The chain has TRBV28 and TRBJ2-5; D ambiguous. Germline V gene sequence: CDR1 MDHEN, CDR2 SYDVKM. Trimming pared 3 bases from V and 8 bases from J, leaving 13 bases between. This CDR3 is built from 13 residues.

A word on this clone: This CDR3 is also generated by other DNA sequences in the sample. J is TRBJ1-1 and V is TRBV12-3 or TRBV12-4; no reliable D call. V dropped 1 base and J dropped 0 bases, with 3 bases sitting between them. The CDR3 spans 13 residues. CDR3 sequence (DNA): TGTGCCAGCAGTTTAGTAATGAACACTGAAGCTTTCTTT. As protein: CASSLVMNTEAFF.

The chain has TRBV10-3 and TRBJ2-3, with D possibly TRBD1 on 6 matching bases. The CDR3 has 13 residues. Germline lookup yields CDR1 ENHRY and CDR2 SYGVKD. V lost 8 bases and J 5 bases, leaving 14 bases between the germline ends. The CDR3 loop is CAIQGRNGDTQYF. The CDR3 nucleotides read TGTGCCATCCAGGGGCGCAACGGAGATACGCAGTATTTT.

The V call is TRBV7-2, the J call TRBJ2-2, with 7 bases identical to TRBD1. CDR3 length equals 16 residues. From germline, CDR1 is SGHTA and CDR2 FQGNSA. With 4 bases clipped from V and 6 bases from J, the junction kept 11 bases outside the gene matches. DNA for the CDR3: TGTGCCAGCAGCTCCGTTTCAGGGGGTTGGTCCGGGGAGCTGTTTTTT. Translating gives CASSSVSGGWSGELFF.

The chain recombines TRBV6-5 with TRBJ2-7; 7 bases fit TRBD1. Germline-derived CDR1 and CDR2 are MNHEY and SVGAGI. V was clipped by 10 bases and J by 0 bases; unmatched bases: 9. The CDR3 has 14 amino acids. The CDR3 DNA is TGTGCCACGTACAGGGGCCCTAGCTCCTACGAGCAGTACGTC. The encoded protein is CATYRGPSSYEQYV.

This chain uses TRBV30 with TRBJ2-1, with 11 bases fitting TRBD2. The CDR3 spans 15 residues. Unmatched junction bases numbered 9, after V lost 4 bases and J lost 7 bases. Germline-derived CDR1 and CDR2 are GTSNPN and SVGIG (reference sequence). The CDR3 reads CAWTQGGLAGNEQFF. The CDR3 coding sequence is TGTGCCTGGACCCAGGGCGGACTAGCGGGTAATGAGCAGTTCTTC. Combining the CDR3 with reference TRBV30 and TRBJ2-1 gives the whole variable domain SQTIHQWPATLVQPVGSPLSLECTVEGTSNPNLYWYRQAAGRGLQLLFYSVGIGQISSEVPQNLSASRPQDRQFILSSKKLLLSDSGFYLCAWTQGGLAGNEQFFGPGTRLTVL.